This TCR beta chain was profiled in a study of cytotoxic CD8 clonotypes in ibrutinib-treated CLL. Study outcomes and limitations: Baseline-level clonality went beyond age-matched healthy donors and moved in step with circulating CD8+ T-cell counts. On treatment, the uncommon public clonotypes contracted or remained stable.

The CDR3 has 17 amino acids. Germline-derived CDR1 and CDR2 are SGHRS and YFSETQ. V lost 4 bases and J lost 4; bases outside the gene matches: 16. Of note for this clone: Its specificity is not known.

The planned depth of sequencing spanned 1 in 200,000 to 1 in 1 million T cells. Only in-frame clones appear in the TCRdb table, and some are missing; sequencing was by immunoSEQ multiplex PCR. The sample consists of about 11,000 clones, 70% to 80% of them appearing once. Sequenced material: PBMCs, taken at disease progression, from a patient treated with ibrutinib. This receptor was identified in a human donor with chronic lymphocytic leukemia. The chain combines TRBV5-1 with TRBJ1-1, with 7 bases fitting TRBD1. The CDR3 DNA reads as TGCGCCAGCAGCGTACGGGACAGAGCCGTTGCGGGCACTGAAGCTTTCTTT. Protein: CASSVRDRAVAGTEAFF.